Below, 4 T cell receptor beta chains from the same sample are listed, as sequenced in a study of shared clonotypes between healthy human individuals (dated by TCRdb to 2018 to 2020). The library was built by means of the immunoSEQ multiplex PCR assay. The immuneACCESS repertoire file appears here via TCRdb, limited to in-frame rearrangements. These files lack a portion of the clones; in checked studies, under half of the deficit traces to unresolved V genes, and the cause of the others is not known. Present in this sample are 1,500,000 or so clones, less than 99% of which were seen just once. The biggest ten clones account for roughly 0.35% of the sample. Source material: naive CD4+ T cells sorted from blood. The cell subset or site label for this specimen denotes: CD45RA+ positively selected. The receptor source for this set is a man aged 30-40 years in good health.

The chain employs TRBV6-6 and TRBJ2-7, with a tentative D call TRBD2 (5 bases). This CDR3 comprises 13 residues. Looked up from germline, CDR1 is MNHNY and CDR2 is SVGAGI (reference sequence). V lost 8 bases to trimming and J lost 3 bases, with 14 bases between them. CDR3 DNA sequence: TGTGCCAGCGGGGAACAAGGAGGCTACGAGCAGTACTTC. This translates into CASGEQGGYEQYF.

The rearrangement uses TRBV28 and TRBJ1-3; unclear D gene. CDR3 length: 12 residues. V was clipped by 6 bases and J by 9 bases, with 12 bases between them. The germline CDR1 and CDR2 sequences are MDHEN and SYDVKM. In DNA, the CDR3 is TGTGCCAGCAGCACCCCAGTAAGCACCATATATTTT. It specifies CASSTPVSTIYF.

The rearrangement links TRBV28 to TRBJ2-7; no firm D call. The CDR3 extends over 13 amino acids. Looked up from germline, CDR1 is MDHEN and CDR2 is SYDVKM. V was pared by 2 bases and J by 3 bases, with 8 bases between. The DNA for the CDR3 is TGTGCCAGCAGTTTACCACCACTCTACGAGCAGTACTTC. Its translation: CASSLPPLYEQYF.

Of note for this clone: Sequence at one end of the junction differs from germline and may be a read error. The gene calls are TRBV7-7 and TRBJ2-5; TRBD1 agrees at 9 bases. The CDR3 covers 15 residues. Germline CDR1 SSHAT, CDR2 FNYEAQ (reference sequence). CDR3 sequence reads: CASSLVGTGLETQYF. Here the CDR3 DNA reads TGTGCTAGCAGCTTAGTAGGGACAGGGTTGGAGACCCAGTACTTC.